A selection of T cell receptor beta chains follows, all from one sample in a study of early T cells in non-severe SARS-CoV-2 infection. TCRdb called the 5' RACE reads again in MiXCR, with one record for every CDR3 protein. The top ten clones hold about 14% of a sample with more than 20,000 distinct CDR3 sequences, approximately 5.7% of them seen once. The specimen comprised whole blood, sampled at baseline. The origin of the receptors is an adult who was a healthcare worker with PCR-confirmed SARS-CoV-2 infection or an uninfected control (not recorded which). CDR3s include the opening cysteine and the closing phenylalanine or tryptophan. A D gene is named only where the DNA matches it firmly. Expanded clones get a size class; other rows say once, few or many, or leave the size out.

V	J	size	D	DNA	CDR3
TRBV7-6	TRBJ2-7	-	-	TGTGCCAGCAGCTTAATAAGTGCCGAGCAGTACTTC	CASSLISAEQYF
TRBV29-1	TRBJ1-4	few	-	TGCAGCGCCCATTGGGGTGGTGAAAAACTGTTTTTT	CSAHWGGEKLFF
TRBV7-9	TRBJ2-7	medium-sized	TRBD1	TGTGCCAGCAGCTTAGTTGGGGACAGGGTCGAGCAGTACTTC	CASSLVGDRVEQYF
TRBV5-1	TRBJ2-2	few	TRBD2	TGCGCCAGCGGAGGACTAGCTCCGATCACCGGGGAGCTGTTTTTT	CASGGLAPITGELFF
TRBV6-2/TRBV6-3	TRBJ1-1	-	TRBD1	TGTGCCAGCAGATATACAACCGGGACAGGGGGCCAGAAGGGGTCTACTGAAGCTTTCTTT	CASRYTTGTGGQKGSTEAFF
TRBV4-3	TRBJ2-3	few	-	TGCGCCAGCAGCCAGGGAGACGGGACTCGATATACGCAGTATTTT	CASSQGDGTRYTQYF
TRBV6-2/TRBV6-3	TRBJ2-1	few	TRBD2	TGTGCCAGCAGTCCCCACAGCGGGGGGGAGCGGGGCAATGAGCAGTTCTTC	CASSPHSGGERGNEQFF
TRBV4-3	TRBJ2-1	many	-	TGCGCCAGCAGCCAAGGGGGCGGGGCGGACAATGAGCAGTTCTTC	CASSQGGGADNEQFF
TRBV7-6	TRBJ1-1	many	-	TGTGCCAGCAGCATCTCTCCCAGGGGTCCGATCCCTCCTGAAGCTTTCTTT	CASSISPRGPIPPEAFF
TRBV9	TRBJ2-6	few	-	TGTGCCAGCAGCGGCCAGACGACCTACACTGGGGCCAACGTCCTGACTTTC	CASSGQTTYTGANVLTF
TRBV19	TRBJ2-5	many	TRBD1	TGTGCCAGTAGTTTGACAGGGGGTGAGACCCAGTACTTC	CASSLTGGETQYF
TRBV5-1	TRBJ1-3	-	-	TGCGCCAGCAGCTTGGGAAGCAGTGGAAACACCATATATTTT	CASSLGSSGNTIYF
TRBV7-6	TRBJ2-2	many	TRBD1	TGTGCCAGCAGCTTAATTTGGAACCGGGACAGGGCGAATCCCGGGGAGCTGTTTTTT	CASSLIWNRDRANPGELFF
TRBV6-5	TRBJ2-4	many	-	TGTGCCAGCAGAGACAGTTTAGCCAAAAACATTCAGTACTTC	CASRDSLAKNIQYF
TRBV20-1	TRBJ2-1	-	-	TGCAGTGCCCCGGACGGAACAAGCTCCTACAATGAGCAGTTCTTC	CSAPDGTSSYNEQFF
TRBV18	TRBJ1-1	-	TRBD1	TGTGCCAGCTCACTCTCGCCTGGGACAGCTCCTGAAGCTTTCTTT	CASSLSPGTAPEAFF
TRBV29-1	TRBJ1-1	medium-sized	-	TGCAGCCTGACTAAGGACGACGAAACTGAAGCTTTCTTT	CSLTKDDETEAFF
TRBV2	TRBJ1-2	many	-	TGTGCCAGCAGTGACGTATACTATGGCTACACCTTC	CASSDVYYGYTF
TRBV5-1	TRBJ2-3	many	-	TGCGCCAGCAGCTTGGACAGCACAGATACGCAGTATTTT	CASSLDSTDTQYF
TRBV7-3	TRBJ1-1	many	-	TGTGCCAGCAGTACACGGACGGGGGCCATGGGCACTGAAGCTTTCTTT	CASSTRTGAMGTEAFF
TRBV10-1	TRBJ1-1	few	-	TGCGCCAGCAGTTTCGACGTGAACACTGAAGCTTTCTTT	CASSFDVNTEAFF
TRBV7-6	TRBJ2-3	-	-	TGTGCCAGCAGCTTAGTGCGGTCTAGCACAGATACGCAGTATTTT	CASSLVRSSTDTQYF